The TCR beta chain under discussion was sequenced for a study of blood T cell repertoires in COVID-19. TCRdb's table, derived via immunoSEQ multiplex PCR, lists solely in-frame clones and lacks some. The profile covers around 330,000 clones, with approximately 88% appearing a single time and 4.5% to 6.5% taken by the ten largest. The CDR3 totals 11 residues. Germline V gene sequence: CDR1 DFQATT, CDR2 SNEGSKA (reference sequence). Trimming stripped 0 bases from V and 8 bases from J, with 7 bases between. The clonotype comes from a man in his sixties who had recovered from COVID-19. J is TRBJ1-2 and V is TRBV20-1; TRBD1 might be the D (5 bases). Specimen: PBMCs or T cells enriched from blood (not recorded which). CDR3 nucleotides: TGCAGTGCTAGAGATAGGACAGGCTACACCTTC. This translates into CSARDRTGYTF.